The 16 T cell receptor beta chains below come from one sample, sequenced in a study of radiotherapy plus CTLA-4 blockade in lung cancer. This table comes from immunoSEQ multiplex PCR, and its TCRdb copy is limited to in-frame clones, with some not included. The sample includes roughly 90,000 clones, just over 85% of them seen just once. The sequenced sample was peripheral blood, obtained from a patient treated with radiotherapy plus ipilimumab. Receptors were obtained from a human donor with non-small cell lung cancer that progressed on radiotherapy plus ipilimumab.

V and J are TRBV20-1 and TRBJ1-4; no reliable D call. The V end lost 1 base, the J end lost 12 bases, and 9 bases lay between the germline ends. CDR3 size: 11 residues. Per germline, CDR1 DFQATT and CDR2 SNEGSKA (reference sequence). CDR3 DNA: TGCAGTGCTAGAGCGGGGAGGGAACTGTTTTTT. This sequence encodes CSARAGRELFF.

The chain carries TRBV11-3 and TRBJ2-7; tentatively, D is TRBD2 (6 bases). V was shortened by 1 base and J by 3 bases, with 10 bases between the two germline ends. CDR3 length: 14 amino acids. CDR1 is SGHNT, CDR2 YENEEA, per germline. The CDR3 loop reads CASSLGGTIYEQYF. Written as DNA, the CDR3 is TGTGCCAGCAGCTTAGGCGGGACGATCTACGAGCAGTACTTC.

This chain joins TRBV19 and TRBJ1-1, with TRBD1 matching 9 bases. CDR1 is LNHDA, CDR2 SQIVND, per germline (reference sequence). V gave up 2 bases and J gave up 6 bases; unmatched junction bases: 10. The CDR3 consists of 16 residues. The CDR3 reads CASSISDRGSLSEAFF. CDR3 sequence (DNA): TGTGCCAGTAGTATAAGCGACAGGGGGTCTCTATCTGAAGCTTTCTTT.

The chain joins TRBV18 to TRBJ1-5; D remains ambiguous. The V end was cut by 2 bases, the J end by 3 bases, with 5 bases between. The CDR3 extends over 13 amino acids. Germline loops: CDR1 KGHSH, CDR2 LQKENI. CDR3 bases: TGTGCCAGCTCACCAGGGCTCAATCAGCCCCAGCATTTT. This translates into CASSPGLNQPQHF.

The chain joins TRBV7-6 to TRBJ2-2; TRBD2 matches 13 bases. V gave up 5 bases and J gave up 6 bases; unmatched junction bases: 6. The CDR3 sequence is 16 residues long. Germline assignment: CDR1 SGHVS and CDR2 FNYEAQ. The CDR3 spells CASSLRTSGSAGELFF. The CDR3 nucleotides read TGTGCCAGCAGCCTACGGACTAGCGGGAGTGCCGGGGAGCTGTTTTTT.

J is TRBJ1-2 and V is TRBV7-2; no reliable D call. The CDR3 is made up of 12 amino acids. V was cut by 2 bases and J by 6 bases, with 7 bases left in between. The germline V gene has CDR1 SGHTA and CDR2 FQGNSA. CDR3 protein: CASSLTADGYTF. The DNA of the CDR3 is TGTGCCAGCAGCTTAACGGCTGATGGCTACACCTTC.

This chain joins TRBV6-1 and TRBJ2-2; D ambiguous. Germline-derived CDR1 and CDR2 are MNHNS and SASEGT. The CDR3 spans 15 residues. Trimming stripped 7 bases from V and 4 bases from J, with 16 bases between. The CDR3 spells CASTQGVGSTGELFF. The CDR3 DNA reads TGTGCCAGCACCCAAGGTGTAGGCAGCACCGGGGAGCTGTTTTTT.

The chain recombines TRBV13 with TRBJ2-1, with 7 bases lining up with TRBD2. Germline values: CDR1 PRHDT, CDR2 FYEKMQ (reference sequence). CDR3 length: 16 amino acids. V trimming: 4 bases; J trimming: 0 bases; junction bases outside the gene matches: 6. The CDR3 DNA reads TGTGCCAGCAGCTCCCTCGGGGGGAACTCCTACAATGAGCAGTTCTTC. Protein product: CASSSLGGNSYNEQFF.

The table lists this clone with a count of one. This sequence joins TRBV25-1 and TRBJ2-6; 7 bases match TRBD1. CDR1 is MGHDK, CDR2 SYGVNS, per germline. V shed 7 bases, J shed 12 bases, and the junction held 9 bases outside the gene matches. The CDR3 consists of 13 residues. The CDR3 sequence: CASMGRTGGVLTF. CDR3 bases: TGTGCCAGCATGGGCCGGACAGGAGGCGTCCTGACTTTC.

V usage is TRBV7-9 and J usage is TRBJ2-7; D perhaps matches TRBD2 (5 bases). The CDR3 loop spans 16 amino acids. Germline V gene data show CDR1 as SEHNR and CDR2 as FQNEAQ (reference sequence). Trimming removed 1 base from V and 4 bases from J, with 17 bases in between. DNA for the CDR3: TGTGCCAGCAGCTTAGAAGAGGGCTTCGCCCCATACGAGCAGTACTTC. The encoded protein is CASSLEEGFAPYEQYF.

This rearrangement joins TRBV7-9 to TRBJ2-7; D may correspond to TRBD1 or TRBD2 (5 bases each). Germline CDR1 SEHNR, CDR2 FQNEAQ (reference sequence). The CDR3 is made up of 14 amino acids. V shed 6 bases and J shed 4 bases, with 16 bases lying between them. In nucleotides, the CDR3 is TGTGCCAGCAGTCGGGACCTGGGGAATTACGAGCAGTACTTC. Its translation is CASSRDLGNYEQYF.

The rearrangement links TRBV7-6 to TRBJ1-1; 10 nucleotides line up with TRBD1. This CDR3 comprises 15 residues. Germline trimming cut 5 bases from V and 4 bases from J; bases unmatched to any gene: 7. In germline, CDR1 is SGHVS, CDR2 FNYEAQ. In DNA form, the CDR3 reads TGTGCCAGCAGCGCGACAGGGGGCCGGGCCACTGAAGCTTTCTTT. Translated: CASSATGGRATEAFF.

The V and J genes are TRBV2 and TRBJ2-7; D is ambiguous. The germline gives CDR1 SNHLY, CDR2 FYNNEI. CDR3 length: 12 residues. Trimming took off 7 bases at V and 0 bases at J, with 7 bases between the two ends. The CDR3 region has the DNA TGTGCCAGCACCGGCAACTCCTACGAGCAGTACTTC. Protein: CASTGNSYEQYF.

The CDR3, as DNA: TGTGCCAGCAGCTTAAAAACAGGGTTTTTCGGGAACACTGAAGCTTTCTTT. This gives the protein CASSLKTGFFGNTEAFF. The chain couples TRBV11-2 to TRBJ1-1; perhaps TRBD1 as D (6 bases). The CDR3 is 17 amino acids. V lost 2 bases, J lost 1 base, and 17 bases lay in between. Per the germline V gene, CDR1 is SGHAT and CDR2 is FQNNGV.

The V gene is TRBV5-1, the J gene TRBJ1-2, with TRBD1 identical over 9 bases. The CDR3 is 14 amino acids. Unmatched junction bases numbered 8, after V lost 0 bases and J lost 11 bases. Germline CDR1 SGHRS, CDR2 YFSETQ. The CDR3 loop is CASSLVGTGNQYTF. Here the CDR3 DNA reads TGCGCCAGCAGCTTGGTAGGGACAGGGAATCAGTACACCTTC.

CDR3 DNA sequence: TGTGCCAGCAGCTCGGACCGGCGGGAGACCCAGTACTTC. Protein sequence: CASSSDRRETQYF. The chain has TRBV13 and TRBJ2-5, with unresolved D. Germline CDR1 is PRHDT and CDR2 is FYEKMQ (reference sequence). V lost 4 bases and J lost 5, with 11 bases in between. The CDR3 is 13 amino acids.